Presented here are 22 T cell receptor beta chains from one specimen sequenced in a study of a mutant IDH1 vaccine in newly diagnosed glioma. Using immunoSEQ multiplex PCR, the repertoire was profiled, and TCRdb retains in-frame clones only, with some absent. The top ten hold about 4.8% of the sample, which has 70,000 or so clones, 80% to 90% seen once. Specified time point: baseline, week 1 (first vaccination visit). Treatment specified: pre-vaccination baseline after standard-of-care therapy. Sequencing was performed on peripheral blood mononuclear cells (PBMCs), taken from a glioma patient treated with radiotherapy, temozolomide or both. The receptors come from a woman in her late teens or twenties with glioma. Some clones in this sample may be carry-over from other donors' samples.

This clone was seen just once. The chain is built from TRBV5-4 and TRBJ2-3, with 8 bases matching TRBD2. This CDR3 contains 15 residues. CDR1 is SGHNT, CDR2 YYREEE, per germline (reference sequence). J was trimmed by 0 bases and V by 3 bases; bases with no gene match: 3. This CDR3 is CASSSGGTSTDTQYF. As DNA, the CDR3 is TGTGCCAGCAGCTCGGGGGGGACTAGCACAGATACGCAGTATTTT.

The rearrangement links TRBV5-8 to TRBJ2-5; 14 nucleotides line up with TRBD2. Trimming took 0 bases from V and 7 from J; bases not matched to a gene: 2. CDR3 length: 15 amino acids. Germline assignment: CDR1 SGHTS and CDR2 YDEGEE. In DNA, the CDR3 is TGTGCCAGCAGCTTGGAGGGGACTAGCGGGGGGACCCAGTACTTC. Encoded protein: CASSLEGTSGGTQYF.

The V call is TRBV13, the J call TRBJ1-2; D remains ambiguous. This CDR3 comprises 17 residues. The V gene lost 1 base and the J gene lost 7 bases, with 22 bases spanning the gap. The V gene's germline CDR1 is PRHDT and CDR2 FYEKMQ (reference sequence). CDR3 loop: CASSLVNFQRRFAGYTF. Here the CDR3 DNA reads TGTGCCAGCAGCTTAGTTAATTTCCAACGGAGGTTCGCTGGCTACACCTTC. Complete variable domain (other parts from reference TRBV13 and TRBJ1-2): AAGVIQSPRHLIKEKRETATLKCYPIPRHDTVYWYQQGPGQDPQFLISFYEKMQSDKGSIPDRFSAQQFSDYHSELNMSSLELGDSALYFCASSLVNFQRRFAGYTFGSGTRLTVV.

As DNA, the CDR3 is TGTGCCAGCAGCGTTCAGGACGGGGGCGACGAGCAGTACTTC. As protein: CASSVQDGGDEQYF. The chain is built from TRBV7-6 and TRBJ2-7; D could derive from TRBD1 or TRBD2 (6 bases each). The length of the CDR3 is 14 residues. V lost 5 bases, J lost 5 bases, and 16 bases lay in between. The germline V gene encodes CDR1 SGHVS and CDR2 FNYEAQ.

This clone has just one count. CDR3 DNA: TGCGCCAGCAGCCAAGAGAGGACAGGGAGGATGAACTATGGCTACACCTTC. Translation gives CASSQERTGRMNYGYTF. The chain combines TRBV4-3 with TRBJ1-2, with 8 bases that match TRBD1. Germline CDR1 LGHNA, CDR2 YSLEER. The V gene end was trimmed by 0 bases and the J gene end by 2 bases; junction bases not matched to a gene: 8. This CDR3 region has 17 residues.

The rearrangement uses TRBV9 and TRBJ2-6, with 7 bases that match TRBD1. This CDR3 has 20 amino acids. The germline gives CDR1 SGDLS, CDR2 YYNGEE. The junction had 18 bases not matched to a gene; V was cut back by 3 bases and J by 3 bases. This chain's CDR3 is CASSDYRGRWGTLGANVLTF. The CDR3 DNA reads TGTGCCAGCAGCGATTACAGGGGAAGATGGGGCACTCTTGGGGCCAACGTCCTGACTTTC.

V usage is TRBV5-1 and J usage is TRBJ2-1; 10 bases align to TRBD2. The V and J ends lost 1 base and 7 bases, in that order; junction bases with no gene match: 5. Germline V gene data show CDR1 as SGHRS and CDR2 as YFSETQ. The CDR3 runs 15 residues. CDR3 DNA: TGCGCCAGCAGCTTGCTAGCGGGAGCGTCTAATGAGCAGTTCTTC. It is translated as CASSLLAGASNEQFF.

The rearrangement uses TRBV28 and TRBJ1-2; D is ambiguous. CDR3 length: 11 amino acids. Trimming took off 3 bases at V and 7 bases at J, with 6 bases between the two ends. Germline V gene lookup returns CDR1 MDHEN and CDR2 SYDVKM. The CDR3 DNA is TGTGCCAGCAGTTTCATTGGTGGCTACACCTTC. Translation: CASSFIGGYTF.

This chain connects TRBV19 to TRBJ2-7; TRBD2 agrees at 8 bases. J gave up 4 bases and V 6 bases, and 11 bases lay outside the gene matches. The germline V gene has CDR1 LNHDA and CDR2 SQIVND (reference sequence). The CDR3 loop spans 15 amino acids. CDR3 in DNA: TGTGCCAGTAGCCCGGGGGGGGGACAAAGATACGAGCAGTACTTC. Amino acid sequence: CASSPGGGQRYEQYF.

The chain joins TRBV30 to TRBJ1-1; D unclear. V was clipped by 0 bases and J by 4 bases, with 9 bases between them. The length of the CDR3 is 13 residues. Germline CDR1 and CDR2: GTSNPN and SVGIG (reference sequence). The CDR3 sequence is CAWSVRYGTEAFF. The CDR3, as DNA: TGTGCCTGGAGTGTACGATATGGCACTGAAGCTTTCTTT.

This chain uses TRBV5-1 with TRBJ1-3; D unclear. From germline, CDR1 is SGHRS and CDR2 YFSETQ. The CDR3 runs to 17 residues. Trimming left V 0 bases short and J 0 bases short, with 13 bases between. CDR3: CASSLEEVGSSGNTIYF. The DNA of the CDR3 is TGCGCCAGCAGCTTGGAGGAGGTTGGGAGCTCTGGAAACACCATATATTTT.

This chain uses TRBV7-9 with TRBJ2-3, with D perhaps matching TRBD2 (5 bases). CDR3 size: 11 residues. Looked up from germline, CDR1 is SEHNR and CDR2 is FQNEAQ (reference sequence). The V and J ends lost 8 bases and 5 bases respectively, with 8 bases between them. CDR3 sequence: CASSGGDTQYF. The CDR3 DNA follows: TGTGCCAGCTCTGGAGGAGATACGCAGTATTTT.

V usage is TRBV12-5 and J usage is TRBJ1-1; TRBD1 is a possible D gene (5 bases). Per germline, CDR1 LGHNT and CDR2 FRNRAP. V was cut by 5 bases and J by 5 bases, with 12 bases left in between. This CDR3 comprises 13 residues. The CDR3 sequence is CASGPTWGTEAFF. The DNA for the CDR3 is TGTGCTAGTGGTCCAACCTGGGGGACTGAAGCTTTCTTT.

The rearrangement joins TRBV5-1 to TRBJ1-1; D perhaps matches TRBD1 (5 bases). Deletions cut 4 bases from V and 1 base from J, with 11 bases between. The CDR3 length is 14 residues. Germline V gives CDR1 SGHRS, CDR2 YFSETQ. CDR3: CASSAGTANTEAFF. DNA for the CDR3: TGCGCCAGCAGCGCCGGGACGGCGAACACTGAAGCTTTCTTT.

In its sample, this clone was seen a few times. V and J are TRBV4-3 and TRBJ2-7, with D perhaps TRBD2 (7 bases). The CDR3 loop spans 15 amino acids. Germline loops: CDR1 LGHNA, CDR2 YSLEER. Trimming removed 0 bases at V and 3 bases at J, with 12 bases between. CDR3 residues: CASSQEGRGNYEQYF. The CDR3 DNA follows: TGCGCCAGCAGCCAAGAGGGGAGGGGGAACTACGAGCAGTACTTC.

The chain combines TRBV4-1 with TRBJ1-1; a possible D gene is TRBD1 (5 bases). Deletions cut 5 bases from V and 10 bases from J, with 17 bases between. The CDR3 length is 13 residues. Germline-derived CDR1 and CDR2 are MGHRA and YSYEKL. The CDR3 bases are TGCGCCAGCAGCGGACCCGGGACCCCCGTAGCTTTCTTT. Its protein product is CASSGPGTPVAFF.

This clone turned up a few times. This sequence joins TRBV14 and TRBJ1-1, with 11 bases aligning to TRBD1. The J segment lost 5 bases and the V segment lost 8 bases, leaving 4 bases of the junction unmatched. This CDR3 spans 13 amino acids. The V gene's germline CDR1 is SGHDN and CDR2 FVKESK. CDR3 coding DNA: TGTGCCAGCTGGACAGGGGGCGCGACTGAAGCTTTCTTT. This sequence encodes CASWTGGATEAFF.

V and J are TRBV9 and TRBJ1-6, with D perhaps TRBD1 (5 bases). The CDR3 contains 17 residues. Trimming removed 1 base at V and 4 bases at J, with 15 bases between. The germline V gene has CDR1 SGDLS and CDR2 YYNGEE. The CDR3 coding sequence is TGTGCCAGCAGCGTAAGCCAGGGCACGTCTTATAATTCACCCCTCCACTTT. Translated, it gives CASSVSQGTSYNSPLHF.

The chain employs TRBV19 and TRBJ1-5, with TRBD1 identical over 9 bases. With 10 bases clipped from V and 9 bases from J, the junction kept 13 bases outside the gene matches. Looked up from germline, CDR1 is LNHDA and CDR2 is SQIVND (reference sequence). The CDR3 has 14 residues. The CDR3 nucleotides read TGTGCCACCCAGGGACAGGGAGGCCCGGCGCCCCAGCATTTT. Its protein product is CATQGQGGPAPQHF.

The J gene is TRBJ2-1, the V gene TRBV10-3; D ambiguous. Germline CDR1 reads ENHRY; CDR2 reads SYGVKD. The V and J ends lost 2 bases and 8 bases respectively, with 16 bases between them. The CDR3 contains 15 residues. This CDR3 reads CAISEELWGNDEQFF. CDR3 DNA sequence: TGTGCCATCAGTGAGGAACTTTGGGGAAACGATGAGCAGTTCTTC.

CDR3 region: CASRRGWTNEKLFF. CDR3 sequence (DNA): TGTGCCAGCAGGCGGGGATGGACTAATGAAAAACTGTTTTTT. The V call is TRBV6-5, the J call TRBJ1-4; D uncertain. The ends were cut back, 6 bases at V and 2 bases at J, with 10 bases in the middle. This CDR3 has 14 amino acids. Germline CDR1 and CDR2: MNHEY and SVGAGI.

The rearrangement joins TRBV5-4 to TRBJ2-5; D gene unclear. The CDR3 is 15 amino acids. The V and J ends lost 0 bases and 5 bases respectively, with 14 bases between them. In germline, CDR1 is SGHNT, CDR2 YYREEE (reference sequence). The CDR3 region is CASSLVGPQKETQYF. In DNA form, the CDR3 reads TGTGCCAGCAGCTTGGTCGGTCCCCAGAAGGAGACCCAGTACTTC.